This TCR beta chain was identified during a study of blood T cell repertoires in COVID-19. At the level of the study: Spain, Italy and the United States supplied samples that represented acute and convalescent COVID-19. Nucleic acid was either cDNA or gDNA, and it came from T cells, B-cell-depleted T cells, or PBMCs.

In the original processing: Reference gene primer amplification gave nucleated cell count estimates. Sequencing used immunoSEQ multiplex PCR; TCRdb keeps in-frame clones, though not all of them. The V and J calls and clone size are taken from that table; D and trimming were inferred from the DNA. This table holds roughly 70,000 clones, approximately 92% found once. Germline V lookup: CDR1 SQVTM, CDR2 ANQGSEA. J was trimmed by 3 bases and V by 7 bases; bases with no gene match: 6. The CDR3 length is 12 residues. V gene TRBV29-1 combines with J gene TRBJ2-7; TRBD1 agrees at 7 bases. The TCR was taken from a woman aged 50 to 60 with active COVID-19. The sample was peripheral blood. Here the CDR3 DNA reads TGCAGCGGCCGACAGGGAGACTACGAGCAGTACTTC. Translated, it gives CSGRQGDYEQYF.